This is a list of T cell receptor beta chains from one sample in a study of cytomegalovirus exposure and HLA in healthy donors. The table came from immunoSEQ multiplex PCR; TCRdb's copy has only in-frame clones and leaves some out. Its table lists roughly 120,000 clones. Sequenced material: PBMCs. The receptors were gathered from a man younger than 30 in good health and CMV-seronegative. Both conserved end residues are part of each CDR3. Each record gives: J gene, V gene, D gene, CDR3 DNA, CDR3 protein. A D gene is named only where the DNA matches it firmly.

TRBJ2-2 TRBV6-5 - TGTGCCAGCAGTTACTCACATACCGGGGAGCTGTTTTTT CASSYSHTGELFF
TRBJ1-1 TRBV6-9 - TGTGCCAGCAGTTATCCACTGACAGGCTGGGAGACTGAAGCTTTCTTT CASSYPLTGWETEAFF
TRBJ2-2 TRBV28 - TGTGCCAGCAGGCCGACAGCTTCGAACACCGGGGAGCTGTTTTTT CASRPTASNTGELFF
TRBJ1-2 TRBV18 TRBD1 TGTGCCAGCTCACCACAGGTCCCCGGGACAGGGAGAATGCACGACTATGGCTACACCTTC CASSPQVPGTGRMHDYGYTF
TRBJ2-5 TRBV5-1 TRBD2 TGCGCCAGCAAGGAGGGAGGGGAGACCCAGTACTTC CASKEGGETQYF
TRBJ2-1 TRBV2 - TGTGCCAGCAGTGACCGTTCAGGTTACAATGAGCAGTTCTTC CASSDRSGYNEQFF
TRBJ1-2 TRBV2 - TGTGCCAGCAGCCCCGGCCCGGGACATAGCTATGGCTACACCTTC CASSPGPGHSYGYTF
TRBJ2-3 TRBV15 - TGTGCCACCAGCAGAGATGCGGGTTCTCGGCTAGATACGCAGTATTTT CATSRDAGSRLDTQYF
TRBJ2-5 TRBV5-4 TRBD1 TGTGCCAGCAGCTTGGGGGGACAGCAAGAGACCCAGTACTTC CASSLGGQQETQYF
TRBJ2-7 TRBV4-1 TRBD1 TGCGCCAGCAGCCAAGACGGGGACAGGGGGCAGTACGAGCAGTACTTC CASSQDGDRGQYEQYF
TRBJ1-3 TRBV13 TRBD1 TGTGCCAGCAGTTCCAGGGGGACCGGAAACACCATATATTTT CASSSRGTGNTIYF
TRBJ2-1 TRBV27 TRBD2 TGTGCCAGCATCGCCGGGACTAGTAATGAGCAGTTCTTC CASIAGTSNEQFF
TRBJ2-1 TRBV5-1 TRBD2 TGCGCCAGCAGCTTGTCTAGCGGGGTCCTAGGGGAGCAGTTCTTC CASSLSSGVLGEQFF
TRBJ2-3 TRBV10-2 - TGCGCCAGCAGTACGGGAGTCGGCGATACGCAGTATTTT CASSTGVGDTQYF
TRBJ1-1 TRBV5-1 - TGCGCCAGCAGCCCGGGTGGCAGGGGCGCATTAAACACTGAAGCTTTCTTT CASSPGGRGALNTEAFF
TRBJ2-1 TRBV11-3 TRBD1 TGTGCCAGCAGCCCAGGGACAGGGTACCACAATGAGCAGTTCTTC CASSPGTGYHNEQFF
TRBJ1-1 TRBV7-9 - TGTGCCAGCAGCTTAGGGACAACCTACACTGAAGCTTTCTTT CASSLGTTYTEAFF
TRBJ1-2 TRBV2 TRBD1 TGTGCCAGCAGTCAGGACAGGAGCTATGGCTACACCTTC CASSQDRSYGYTF
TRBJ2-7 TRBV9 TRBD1 TGTGCCAGCAGCCCTACAGGGGGCTCCACCTACGAGCAGTACTTC CASSPTGGSTYEQYF
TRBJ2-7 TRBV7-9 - TGTGCCAGCAGCTTAAGTGGCCTCAACGAGCAGTACTTC CASSLSGLNEQYF
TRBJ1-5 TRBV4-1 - TGCGCCAGCAGCCTTGGACAACTAAATCAGCCCCAGCATTTT CASSLGQLNQPQHF
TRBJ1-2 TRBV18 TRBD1 TGTGCCAGCTCACCCGACAGGGGCACCGGCTACACCTTC CASSPDRGTGYTF
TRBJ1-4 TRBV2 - TGTGCCAGCAGCCCCCGGGGAGGGAGGTTAAATGAAAAACTGTTTTTT CASSPRGGRLNEKLFF
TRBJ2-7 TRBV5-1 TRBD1 TGCGCCAGCATCCCCGGGACAGGGGGCATATACGAGCAGCACTTC CASIPGTGGIYEQHF
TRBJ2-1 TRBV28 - TGTGCCAGCAGTTCGCCCGGGGAAGCCCGCTCCTACAATGAGCAGTTCTTC CASSSPGEARSYNEQFF
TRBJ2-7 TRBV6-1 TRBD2 TGTGCCAGCATGGGACTAGCGGGAGTCGAGCAGTACTTC CASMGLAGVEQYF
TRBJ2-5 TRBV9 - TGTGCCAGCAGCGCTCCGACTGGAGGCCAAGAGACCCAGTACTTC CASSAPTGGQETQYF
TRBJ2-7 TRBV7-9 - TGTGCCAGCAGCCCCTCACAGGGTCCTTCCTACGAGCAGTACTTC CASSPSQGPSYEQYF
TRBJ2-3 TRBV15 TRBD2 TGTGCCACCAGCAGAGATAGCGGGTCTTTCACAGATACGCAGTATTTT CATSRDSGSFTDTQYF
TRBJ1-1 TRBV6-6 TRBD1 TGTGCCAGCAGTATGGACAGGGCGCGTAAAGCTTTCTTT CASSMDRARKAFF
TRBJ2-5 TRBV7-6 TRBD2 TGTGCCAGCAGCTTAGGAGCGGGAGGAGAGACCCAGTACTTC CASSLGAGGETQYF
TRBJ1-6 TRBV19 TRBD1 TGTGCCAGTAGTCTCCGGGCAGGGGGCTTAAATTCACCCCTCCACTTT CASSLRAGGLNSPLHF
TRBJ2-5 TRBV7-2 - TGTGCCAGCAGCTTTGGTAGTCTCCAAGAGACCCAGTACTTC CASSFGSLQETQYF
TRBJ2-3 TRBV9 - TGTGCCAGCAGCGTGACTAGCACAGATACGCAGTATTTT CASSVTSTDTQYF
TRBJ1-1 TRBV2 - TGTGCCAGCAGTGGACAGATGAACACTGAAGCTTTCTTT CASSGQMNTEAFF
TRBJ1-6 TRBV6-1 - TGTGCCAGCAGGGGCGCAGGGTCTTTACACTCACCCCTCCACTTT CASRGAGSLHSPLHF
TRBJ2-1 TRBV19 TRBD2 TGTGCCAGTAGCATACACGGGGGGGGAGGTGAGCAGTTCTTC CASSIHGGGGEQFF
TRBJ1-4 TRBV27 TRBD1 TGTGCCAGCAGTTTATCGAACAGGGGGTACGGTGAAAAACTGTTTTTT CASSLSNRGYGEKLFF
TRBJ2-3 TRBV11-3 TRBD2 TGTGCCAGCAGCAAAAGGACTAGCGGGATTAGCACAGATACGCAGTATTTT CASSKRTSGISTDTQYF
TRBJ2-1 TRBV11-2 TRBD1 TGTGCCAGCAGCTACAGGGGTAATAATGAGCAGTTCTTC CASSYRGNNEQFF
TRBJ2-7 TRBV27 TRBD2 TGTGCCAGCTCCGGACTAGCGGGAGTCAGAGAGCGGTACTTC CASSGLAGVRERYF
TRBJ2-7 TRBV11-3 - TGTGCCAGCAGCGTTTACAGGGACTCCTACGAGCAGTACTTC CASSVYRDSYEQYF
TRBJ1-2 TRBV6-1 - TGTGCCAGCAGTCCAGACAGGATCTCCTATGGCTACACCTTC CASSPDRISYGYTF
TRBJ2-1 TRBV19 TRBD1 TGTGCCAGTAGGGGACAGGGTTCCACGAATTTTGAGCAGTTCTTC CASRGQGSTNFEQFF
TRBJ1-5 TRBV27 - TGTGCCAGCAGTCCCCTTAAGGGGAATCAGCCCCAGCATTTT CASSPLKGNQPQHF
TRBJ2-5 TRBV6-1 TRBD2 TGTGCCAGCCTAGCGGACACGCAAGAGACCCAGTACTTC CASLADTQETQYF
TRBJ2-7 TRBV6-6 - TGTGCCAGCAGTTTGCCACTATCCTACGAGCAGTACTTC CASSLPLSYEQYF
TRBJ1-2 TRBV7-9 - TGTGCCAGCAGCTTAGCGCAGCCGGGCTATGGCTACACCTTC CASSLAQPGYGYTF
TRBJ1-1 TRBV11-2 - TGTGCCAGCAGCCCTGACTTTAACTTGAACACTGAAGCTTTCTTT CASSPDFNLNTEAFF
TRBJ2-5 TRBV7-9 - TGTGCCAGCAGCCCAATAATCCGGGAGAAAGAGACCCAGTACTTC CASSPIIREKETQYF
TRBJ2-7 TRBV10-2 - TGCGCCAGCAGTGAAGGGGTCTACGAGCAGTACTTC CASSEGVYEQYF
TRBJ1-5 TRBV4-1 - TGCGCCAGCAGCCAAGAGACAGTGGGGCTACGGCCCCAGCATTTT CASSQETVGLRPQHF
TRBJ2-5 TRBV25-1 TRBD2 TGTGCCAGCAGTGAGTCGCGGGGGATACAAGAGACCCAGTACTTC CASSESRGIQETQYF
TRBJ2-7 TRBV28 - TGTGCCAGCAGTTTGCGGGACAGAATAAACGAGCAGTACTTC CASSLRDRINEQYF
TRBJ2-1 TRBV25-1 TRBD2 TGTGCCAGCAGTGTATCTAGCGGGAGAGCTAATGAGCAGTTCTTC CASSVSSGRANEQFF
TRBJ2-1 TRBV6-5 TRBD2 TGTGCCAGCAGTTACTCGGGACTAGCGGGGGTGCAGTTCTTC CASSYSGLAGVQFF